The rows below give T cell receptor beta chains drawn from one sample of a study of T-cell reconstitution after alpha-beta-depleted transplantation in children. TCRdb re-called the PCR reads through MiXCR, storing one row per CDR3 protein. Of approximately 88,000 distinct CDR3 sequences listed, over 9% are singletons. The sequencing here drew on PBMCs from the stem cell graft donor, taken from the stem cell graft. These receptors were obtained from a human donor who donated a stem cell graft to a child with inherited bone marrow failure. The CDR3 runs from the conserved cysteine through the conserved F or W. D genes are given only for firm matches. Rows give clone size only sometimes, using once, few, many, or a class for an expanded clone.

J,size,V,D,DNA,CDR3
TRBJ2-1,.,TRBV20-1,TRBD2,TGCAGTGCTAGAGATCTTAGCGGGGGACTGAGGGAGCAGTTCTTC,CSARDLSGGLREQFF
TRBJ2-3,many,TRBV7-2,TRBD1,TGTGCCAGCAGCCCCTCCCCGACAGGGCCGTATCAGTATTTT,CASSPSPTGPYQYF
TRBJ2-2,few,TRBV2,.,TGTGCCAGCAGTCGATTTAGCGAGGCCGGGGAGCTGTTTTTT,CASSRFSEAGELFF
TRBJ2-5,few,TRBV10-3,TRBD1,TGTGCCATCAGTGATCCCCGGGACAGACAAGAGACCCAGTACTTC,CAISDPRDRQETQYF
TRBJ2-7,.,TRBV19,.,TGTGCCCCACATCAGGGTAGCGAGCAGTACTTC,CAPHQGSEQYF
TRBJ2-1,many,TRBV6-2/TRBV6-3,.,TGTGCCAGCAGTTACCACGGATCCTACAATGAGCAGTTCTTC,CASSYHGSYNEQFF
TRBJ1-1,many,TRBV12-3/TRBV12-4,.,TGTGCCAGCAGTTTAGGAGAGGGGGGGTTTGAAGCTTTCTTT,CASSLGEGGFEAFF
TRBJ2-2,.,TRBV7-2,TRBD1,TGTGCCAGCAGCCGACAGGGGGGAAGCGGGGAGCTGTTTTTT,CASSRQGGSGELFF
TRBJ2-7,.,TRBV5-6,.,TGTGCCAGCACGGTGGGAGGCTCCTACGAGCAGTACTTC,CASTVGGSYEQYF
TRBJ2-1,few,TRBV7-3,TRBD1,TGTGCCAGCAGCCCCCTGGGACAGGTGGGAAATGAGCAGTTCTTC,CASSPLGQVGNEQFF
TRBJ2-3,many,TRBV2,TRBD2,TGTGCCAGCAGTAAACTAGCGGGAGGTATCGCAGATACGCAGTATTTT,CASSKLAGGIADTQYF
TRBJ2-4,many,TRBV7-9,TRBD1,TGTGCCAGCAGTTGGATTCGGACAGGGGAAAACATTCAGTACTTC,CASSWIRTGENIQYF
TRBJ1-1,many,TRBV12-3/TRBV12-4,.,TGTGCCAGCAGGGGGGCTGAAGCTTTCTTT,CASRGAEAFF
TRBJ2-6,many,TRBV6-1,TRBD2,TGTGCCAGCACCCCGGGGGGCTCTGGGGCCAACGTCCTGACTTTC,CASTPGGSGANVLTF
TRBJ2-7,many,TRBV12-3/TRBV12-4,TRBD1,TGTGCCAGCAGGCCACCCATGTCCGGGACAGAGGCACGAGAGCAGTACTTC,CASRPPMSGTEAREQYF
TRBJ1-2,many,TRBV20-1,.,TGCAGTGCTAGAGGTGCCCAATCGGACAGAGACTTCTATGGCTACACCTTC,CSARGAQSDRDFYGYTF
TRBJ2-3,few,TRBV2,.,TGTGCCAGCAAAGGGGTTACAGATACGCAGTATTTT,CASKGVTDTQYF
TRBJ2-5,many,TRBV20-1,TRBD2,TGCAGTGCTAGCGGGGGGAACACAGAGACCCAGTACTTC,CSASGGNTETQYF
TRBJ1-6,many,TRBV5-1,.,TGCGCCAGCAGCTTGGTGGTGGAGAATTCACCCCTCCACTTT,CASSLVVENSPLHF
TRBJ1-2,many,TRBV12-3/TRBV12-4,.,TGTGCCAGCAGTTTCCACCCCGGGGGTTATGGCTACACCTTC,CASSFHPGGYGYTF
TRBJ2-3,.,TRBV4-2,TRBD2,TGTGCCAGCAGCCAAGATATCGGACTAGCGCTTCGCACAGATACGCAGTATTTT,CASSQDIGLALRTDTQYF
TRBJ2-3,few,TRBV27,.,TGTGCCAGCAGTTTGACTTACTCTGATACGCAGTATTTT,CASSLTYSDTQYF
TRBJ1-3,many,TRBV7-9,.,TGTGCCAGCAGCTTAGCGCGGGTGATCTCTGGAAACACCATATATTTT,CASSLARVISGNTIYF
TRBJ2-2,many,TRBV7-9,TRBD1,TGTGCCAGCAGCACCTGGACAGGGACCGGGGAGCTGTTTTTT,CASSTWTGTGELFF
TRBJ1-4,.,TRBV18,.,TGTGCCAGCTCACCGTCCCAAAGTAATGAAAAACTGTTTTTT,CASSPSQSNEKLFF
TRBJ2-5,many,TRBV5-1,.,TGCGCCAGCAGCTTGGTGCCAGTAAAAGAGACCCAGTACTTC,CASSLVPVKETQYF
TRBJ2-1,.,TRBV27,.,TGTGCCAGCAGTTTACGGGTCTCCTCCTACAATGAGCAGTTCTTC,CASSLRVSSYNEQFF
TRBJ2-7,many,TRBV10-3,TRBD1,TGTGCCATCAGTTCCGGACAGGGGACATCCGAGCAGTACTTC,CAISSGQGTSEQYF
TRBJ2-7,many,TRBV3-1,.,TGTGCCAGCAGCCAAGATATCCGGGAGCAGTACTTC,CASSQDIREQYF